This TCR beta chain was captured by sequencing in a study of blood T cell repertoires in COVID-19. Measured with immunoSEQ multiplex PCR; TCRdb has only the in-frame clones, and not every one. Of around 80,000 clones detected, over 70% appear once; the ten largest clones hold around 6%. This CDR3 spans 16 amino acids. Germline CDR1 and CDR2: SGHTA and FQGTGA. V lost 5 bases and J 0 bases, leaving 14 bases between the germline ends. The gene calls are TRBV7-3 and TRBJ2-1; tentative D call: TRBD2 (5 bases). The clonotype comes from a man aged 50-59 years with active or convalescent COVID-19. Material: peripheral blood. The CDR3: CASSPDRDLSYNEQFF. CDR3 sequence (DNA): TGTGCCAGCAGCCCAGACCGGGATCTCTCCTACAATGAGCAGTTCTTC.